This passage covers 17 T cell receptor beta chains from one sample sequenced in a study of blood T cell repertoires in COVID-19. Measured with immunoSEQ multiplex PCR; TCRdb has only the in-frame clones, and not every one. The sample contains 46,000 or so clones, approximately 88% of which appear only once. Source material: peripheral blood. The receptors originated from a man aged 45-60 years with acute or convalescent COVID-19.

This clone has more than one count but fewer than ten. This rearrangement joins TRBV5-1 to TRBJ2-7, with D possibly being TRBD1 (6 bases). CDR1 SGHRS and CDR2 YFSETQ come from the germline V gene. The CDR3 has 15 residues. The V and J ends lost 2 bases and 5 bases respectively, with 17 bases between them. The CDR3 DNA follows: TGCGCCAGCAGCTTCACAGGACAGCGCTCGGACGAGCAGTACTTC. Its translation is CASSFTGQRSDEQYF. Looking up the rest from reference TRBV5-1 and TRBJ2-7 gives the full variable domain: KAGVTQTPRYLIKTRGQQVTLSCSPISGHRSVSWYQQTPGQGLQFLFEYFSETQRNKGNFPGRFSGRQFSNSRSEMNVSTLELGDSALYLCASSFTGQRSDEQYFGPGTRLTVT.

The chain joins TRBV28 to TRBJ2-2, with TRBD2 identical over 16 bases. V lost 6 bases and J lost 6; bases outside the gene matches: 7. CDR3 size: 17 residues. Germline assignment: CDR1 MDHEN and CDR2 SYDVKM. CDR3: CASRGLAGGPSSGELFF. The CDR3 coding sequence is TGTGCCAGCAGGGGACTAGCGGGAGGGCCGTCATCCGGGGAGCTGTTTTTT.

This clone was detected only once. The chain is built from TRBV24-1 and TRBJ1-5, with D possibly matching TRBD1 (5 bases). The CDR3 has 13 residues. The V end lost 4 bases, the J end lost 7 bases, and 10 bases lay between the germline ends. Germline V CDR1 and CDR2: KGHDR, SFDVKD. The CDR3 DNA reads as TGTGCCACCAGTGAAGGGGCGAAACAGCCCCAGCATTTT. Residues: CATSEGAKQPQHF.

This sequence joins TRBV5-1 and TRBJ1-3; the D is unclear. From germline, CDR1 is SGHRS and CDR2 YFSETQ. The CDR3 sequence is 14 residues long. V was trimmed by 0 bases and J by 4 bases, leaving 8 bases between them. The CDR3 DNA sequence: TGCGCCAGCAGCTTGGACAGTATGGGAAACACCATATATTTT. It translates to CASSLDSMGNTIYF.

The chain recombines TRBV25-1 with TRBJ2-2; D not certain. Germline loops: CDR1 MGHDK, CDR2 SYGVNS. With 6 bases removed from V and 0 bases from J, the gap between germline ends came to 5 bases. The CDR3 has 13 amino acids. CDR3 bases: TGTGCCAGCAGGCTATCGAACACCGGGGAGCTGTTTTTT. Amino acids: CASRLSNTGELFF.

The chain uses TRBV6-5 and TRBJ1-5; a possible D gene is TRBD1 (5 bases). This CDR3 is built from 13 residues. V was shortened by 5 bases and J by 4 bases, with 9 bases between the two germline ends. Per the germline V gene, CDR1 is MNHEY and CDR2 is SVGAGI. The CDR3 DNA is TGTGCCAGCAGTCGACAGAAAAATCAGCCCCAGCATTTT. Translation gives CASSRQKNQPQHF.

The V gene is TRBV19, the J gene TRBJ2-1, with TRBD2 identical over 7 bases. The CDR3 loop spans 16 amino acids. V lost 7 bases, J lost 3 bases, and 12 bases stayed unmatched. CDR1 is LNHDA, CDR2 SQIVND, per germline (reference sequence). The DNA of the CDR3 is TGTGCCAGTAATGGGGCTAGCGGAAGTCTCTACAATGAGCAGTTCTTC. Translating gives CASNGASGSLYNEQFF.

This clone has just one count. The chain is built from TRBV18 and TRBJ1-4; D perhaps matches TRBD1 (6 bases). The germline CDR1 and CDR2 sequences are KGHSH and LQKENI. With 6 bases removed from V and 8 bases from J, the gap between germline ends came to 16 bases. This CDR3 has 14 amino acids. CDR3 in DNA: TGTGCCAGCTCCCCTGGGGCAGGGGACGAAAAACTGTTTTTT. Encoded protein: CASSPGAGDEKLFF.

The chain carries TRBV15 and TRBJ1-4, with D possibly being TRBD1 (5 bases). Looked up from germline, CDR1 is LNHNV and CDR2 is YYDKDF (reference sequence). V was cut by 5 bases and J by 5 bases, with 12 bases left in between. There are 14 residues in the CDR3. CDR3: CATSSPKGNEKLFF. Here the CDR3 DNA reads TGTGCCACCAGCTCCCCGAAGGGGAATGAAAAACTGTTTTTT.

This chain links TRBV20-1 with TRBJ1-1; D is perhaps TRBD1 (5 bases). There are 18 residues in the CDR3. Germline values: CDR1 DFQATT, CDR2 SNEGSKA (reference sequence). V lost 3 bases and J lost 1, with 24 bases in between. The CDR3: CSASKFSFGGDRNTEAFF. The CDR3 DNA follows: TGCAGTGCTAGTAAATTCTCCTTTGGGGGGGATAGGAACACTGAAGCTTTCTTT.

The rearrangement links TRBV6-5 to TRBJ1-2; 7 bases agree with TRBD1. The J segment lost 2 bases and the V segment lost 4 bases, leaving 4 bases of the junction unmatched. Germline V gene lookup returns CDR1 MNHEY and CDR2 SVGAGI. The CDR3 extends over 14 amino acids. In DNA, the CDR3 is TGTGCCAGCAGTTCCCAACAGGGGAACTATGGCTACACCTTC. Residues: CASSSQQGNYGYTF.

The chain employs TRBV18 and TRBJ2-4; 7 bases agree with TRBD2. Unmatched junction bases numbered 5, after V lost 3 bases and J lost 12 bases. The CDR3 is made up of 12 amino acids. Looked up from germline, CDR1 is KGHSH and CDR2 is LQKENI. CDR3 region: CASSPGGDSQYF. DNA for the CDR3: TGTGCCAGCTCACCTGGGGGGGACTCTCAGTACTTC.

V is TRBV18 and J is TRBJ2-2, with D perhaps TRBD2 (5 bases). The CDR3 covers 13 residues. V was clipped by 3 bases and J by 7 bases, with 9 bases between them. CDR1 KGHSH and CDR2 LQKENI come from the germline V gene. The CDR3: CASSPGLIGELFF. CDR3 coding DNA: TGTGCCAGCTCACCTGGACTGATCGGGGAGCTGTTTTTT.

V and J are TRBV15 and TRBJ1-1; 7 bases are shared with TRBD1. Germline trimming cut 3 bases from V and 1 base from J; bases unmatched to any gene: 8. Germline-derived CDR1 and CDR2 are LNHNV and YYDKDF (reference sequence). This CDR3 has 16 amino acids. The CDR3, as DNA: TGTGCCACCAGCAGGTGGAAGGGGGCCAGGAACACTGAAGCTTTCTTT. The encoded protein is CATSRWKGARNTEAFF.

The chain links TRBV24-1 to TRBJ1-5; D is perhaps TRBD1 (5 bases). V dropped 6 bases and J dropped 0 bases, with 8 bases sitting between them. Germline V gene data show CDR1 as KGHDR and CDR2 as SFDVKD. The CDR3 has 14 amino acids. CDR3 sequence reads: CATSSGDSNQPQHF. CDR3 coding DNA: TGTGCCACCAGTTCGGGGGATAGCAATCAGCCCCAGCATTTT.

The chain has TRBV4-1 and TRBJ1-2; 7 bases align to TRBD1. The CDR3 is 12 amino acids. V was clipped by 4 bases and J by 8 bases; unmatched bases: 4. From germline, CDR1 is MGHRA and CDR2 YSYEKL. CDR3 sequence (DNA): TGCGCCAGCAGCCCGCGAGGGGGCGGCTACACCTTC. Translating it yields CASSPRGGGYTF.

The V gene is TRBV9, the J gene TRBJ2-1; TRBD2 matches 16 bases. J lost 7 bases, V lost 4 bases, and 2 bases had no gene match. The CDR3 is made up of 15 amino acids. Germline V gives CDR1 SGDLS, CDR2 YYNGEE. Here the CDR3 reads CASSLGLAGGNEQFF. The DNA of the CDR3 is TGTGCCAGCAGCTTGGGACTAGCGGGAGGGAATGAGCAGTTCTTC.